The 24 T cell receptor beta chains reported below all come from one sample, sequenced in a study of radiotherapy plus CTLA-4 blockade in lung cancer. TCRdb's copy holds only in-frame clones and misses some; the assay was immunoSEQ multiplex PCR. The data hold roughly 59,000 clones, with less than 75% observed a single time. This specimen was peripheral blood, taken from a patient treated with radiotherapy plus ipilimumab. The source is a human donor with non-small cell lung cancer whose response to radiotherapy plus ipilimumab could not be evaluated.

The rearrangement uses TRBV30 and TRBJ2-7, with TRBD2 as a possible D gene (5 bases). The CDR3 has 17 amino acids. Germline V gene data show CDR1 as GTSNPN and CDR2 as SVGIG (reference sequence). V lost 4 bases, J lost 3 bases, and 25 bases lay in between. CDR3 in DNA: TGTGCCTGGAATGTACTCCTTTGGACGGCTCGGGACTACGAGCAGTACTTC. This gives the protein CAWNVLLWTARDYEQYF.

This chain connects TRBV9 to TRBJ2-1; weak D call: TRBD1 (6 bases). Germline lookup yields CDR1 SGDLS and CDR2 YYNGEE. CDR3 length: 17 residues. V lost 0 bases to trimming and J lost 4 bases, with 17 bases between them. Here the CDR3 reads CASSVDLGQGLYNEQFF. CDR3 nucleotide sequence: TGTGCCAGCAGCGTAGATCTGGGGCAGGGGCTTTACAATGAGCAGTTCTTC.

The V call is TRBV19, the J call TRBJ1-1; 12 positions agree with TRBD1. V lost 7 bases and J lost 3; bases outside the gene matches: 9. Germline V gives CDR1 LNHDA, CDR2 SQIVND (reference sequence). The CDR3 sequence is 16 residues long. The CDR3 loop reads CASNPGQGARYTEAFF. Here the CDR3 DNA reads TGTGCCAGTAATCCGGGACAGGGGGCAAGGTACACTGAAGCTTTCTTT. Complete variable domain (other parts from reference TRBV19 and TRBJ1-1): DGGITQSPKYLFRKEGQNVTLSCEQNLNHDAMYWYRQDPGQGLRLIYYSQIVNDFQKGDIAEGYSVSREKKESFPLTVTSAQKNPTAFYLCASNPGQGARYTEAFFGQGTRLTVV.

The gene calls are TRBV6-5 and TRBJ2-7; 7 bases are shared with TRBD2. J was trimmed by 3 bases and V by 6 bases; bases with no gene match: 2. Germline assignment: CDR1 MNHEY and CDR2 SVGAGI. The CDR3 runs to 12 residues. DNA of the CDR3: TGTGCCAGCAGGGGGGAGGGCTACGAGCAGTACTTC. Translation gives CASRGEGYEQYF.

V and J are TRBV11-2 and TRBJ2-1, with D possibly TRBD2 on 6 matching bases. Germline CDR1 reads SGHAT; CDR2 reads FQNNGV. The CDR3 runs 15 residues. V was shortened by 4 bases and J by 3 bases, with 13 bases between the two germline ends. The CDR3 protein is CASSSLDGSYNEQFF. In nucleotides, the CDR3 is TGTGCCAGCAGCTCGCTGGACGGGAGCTACAATGAGCAGTTCTTC.

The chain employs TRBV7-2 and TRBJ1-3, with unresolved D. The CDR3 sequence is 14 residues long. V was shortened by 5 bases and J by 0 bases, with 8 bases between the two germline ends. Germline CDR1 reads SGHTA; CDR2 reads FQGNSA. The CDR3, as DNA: TGTGCCAGCAGCCCGAACTACTCTGGAAACACCATATATTTT. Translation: CASSPNYSGNTIYF.

The CDR3 DNA reads as TGTGCCAGCAGACAGGGACTAGCGGACATTTACGAGCAGTACTTC. Encoded protein: CASRQGLADIYEQYF. The chain joins TRBV2 to TRBJ2-7, with TRBD2 matching 11 bases. V dropped 6 bases and J dropped 4; count of bases not matched to a gene: 8. From germline, CDR1 is SNHLY and CDR2 FYNNEI. This CDR3 contains 15 residues.

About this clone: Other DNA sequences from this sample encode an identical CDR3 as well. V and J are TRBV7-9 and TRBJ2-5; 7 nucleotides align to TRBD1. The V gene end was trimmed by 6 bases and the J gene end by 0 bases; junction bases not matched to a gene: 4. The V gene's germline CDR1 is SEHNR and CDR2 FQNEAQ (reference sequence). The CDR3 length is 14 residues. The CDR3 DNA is TGTGCCAGCAGACCGGGGACAGACCAAGAGACCCAGTACTTC. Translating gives CASRPGTDQETQYF.

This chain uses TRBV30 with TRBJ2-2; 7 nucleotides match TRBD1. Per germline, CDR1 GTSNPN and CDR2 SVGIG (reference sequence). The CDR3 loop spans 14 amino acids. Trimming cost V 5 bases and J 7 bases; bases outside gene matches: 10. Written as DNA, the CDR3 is TGTGCCTGGTGGGACAGTGGGGTGAGCGGGGAGCTGTTTTTT. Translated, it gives CAWWDSGVSGELFF. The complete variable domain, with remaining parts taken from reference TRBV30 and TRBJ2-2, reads SQTIHQWPATLVQPVGSPLSLECTVEGTSNPNLYWYRQAAGRGLQLLFYSVGIGQISSEVPQNLSASRPQDRQFILSSKKLLLSDSGFYLCAWWDSGVSGELFFGEGSRLTVL.

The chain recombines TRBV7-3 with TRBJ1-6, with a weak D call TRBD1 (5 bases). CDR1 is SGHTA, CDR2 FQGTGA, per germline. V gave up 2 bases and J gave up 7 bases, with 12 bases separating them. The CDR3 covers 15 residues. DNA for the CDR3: TGTGCCAGCAGCTTAGTCGGGGGTTCGAATTCACCCCTCCACTTT. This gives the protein CASSLVGGSNSPLHF.

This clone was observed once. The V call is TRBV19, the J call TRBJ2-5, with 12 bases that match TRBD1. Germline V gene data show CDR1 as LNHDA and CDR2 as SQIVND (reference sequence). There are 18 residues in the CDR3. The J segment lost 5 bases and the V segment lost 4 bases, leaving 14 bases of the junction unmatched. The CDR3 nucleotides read TGTGCCAGTAGTAGGACCATTCCGGGACAGGGGGCGCGGGAGACCCAGTACTTC. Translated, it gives CASSRTIPGQGARETQYF. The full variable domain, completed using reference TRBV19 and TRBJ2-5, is DGGITQSPKYLFRKEGQNVTLSCEQNLNHDAMYWYRQDPGQGLRLIYYSQIVNDFQKGDIAEGYSVSREKKESFPLTVTSAQKNPTAFYLCASSRTIPGQGARETQYFGPGTRLLVL.

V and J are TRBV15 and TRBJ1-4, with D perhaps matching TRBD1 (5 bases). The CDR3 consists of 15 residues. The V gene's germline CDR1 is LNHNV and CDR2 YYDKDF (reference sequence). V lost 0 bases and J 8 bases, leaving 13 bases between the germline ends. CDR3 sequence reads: CATSRDLAGREKLFF. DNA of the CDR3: TGTGCCACCAGCAGAGATTTGGCAGGGCGGGAAAAACTGTTTTTT.

CDR3 in DNA: TGTGCCAGCATCTCGAGTACGGGCGCGGGGTACACTGAAGCTTTCTTT. Its translation is CASISSTGAGYTEAFF. The chain recombines TRBV7-2 with TRBJ1-1, with no clear D. The germline V gene encodes CDR1 SGHTA and CDR2 FQGNSA. CDR3 size: 16 residues. The germline V and J ends were trimmed by 7 bases and 3 bases, with 21 bases remaining between them. The full variable domain, in which reference TRBV7-2 and TRBJ1-1 provide the parts outside the CDR3, is GAGVSQSPSNKVTEKGKDVELRCDPISGHTALYWYRQSLGQGLEFLIYFQGNSAPDKSGLPSDRFSAERTGGSVSTLTIQRTQQEDSAVYLCASISSTGAGYTEAFFGQGTRLTVV.

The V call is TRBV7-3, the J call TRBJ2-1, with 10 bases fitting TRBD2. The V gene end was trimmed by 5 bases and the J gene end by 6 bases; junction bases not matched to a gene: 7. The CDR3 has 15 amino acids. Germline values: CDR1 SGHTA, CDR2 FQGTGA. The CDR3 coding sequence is TGTGCCAGCAGCCCTAGCGGGAGAATTGGCAATGAGCAGTTCTTC. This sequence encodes CASSPSGRIGNEQFF.

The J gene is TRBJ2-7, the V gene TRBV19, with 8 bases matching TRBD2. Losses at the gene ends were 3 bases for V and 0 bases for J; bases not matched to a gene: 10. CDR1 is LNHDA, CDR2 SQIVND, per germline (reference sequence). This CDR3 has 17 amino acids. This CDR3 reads CASSIKSAGGFSYEQYF. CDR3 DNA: TGTGCCAGTAGTATTAAGTCGGCGGGAGGCTTCTCCTACGAGCAGTACTTC.

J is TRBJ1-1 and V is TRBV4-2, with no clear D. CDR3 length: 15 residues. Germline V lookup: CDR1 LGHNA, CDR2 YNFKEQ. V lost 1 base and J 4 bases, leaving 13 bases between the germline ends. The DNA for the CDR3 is TGTGCCAGCAGCCAAGTAGAGAGGTCCGCCACTGAAGCTTTCTTT. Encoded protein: CASSQVERSATEAFF.

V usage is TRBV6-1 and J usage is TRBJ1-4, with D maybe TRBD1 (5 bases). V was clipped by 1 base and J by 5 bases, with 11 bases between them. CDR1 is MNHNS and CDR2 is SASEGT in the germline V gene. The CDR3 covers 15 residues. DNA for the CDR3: TGTGCCAGCAGTGAAGTAGGGCAGGGCAATGAAAAACTGTTTTTT. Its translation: CASSEVGQGNEKLFF.

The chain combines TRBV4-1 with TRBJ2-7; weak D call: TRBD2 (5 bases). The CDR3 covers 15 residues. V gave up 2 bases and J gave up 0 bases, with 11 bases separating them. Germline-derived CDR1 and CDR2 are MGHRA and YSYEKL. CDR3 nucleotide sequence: TGCGCCAGCAGCCAATTGGCGGGTCTCTCCTACGAGCAGTACTTC. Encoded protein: CASSQLAGLSYEQYF.

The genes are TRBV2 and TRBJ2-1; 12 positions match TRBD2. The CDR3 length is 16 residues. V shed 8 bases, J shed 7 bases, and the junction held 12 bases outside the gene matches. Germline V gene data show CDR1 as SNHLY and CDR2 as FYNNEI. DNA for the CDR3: TGTGCCAGCCACCGGGGTCTAGCGGGGGGGCTGAATGAGCAGTTCTTC. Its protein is CASHRGLAGGLNEQFF.

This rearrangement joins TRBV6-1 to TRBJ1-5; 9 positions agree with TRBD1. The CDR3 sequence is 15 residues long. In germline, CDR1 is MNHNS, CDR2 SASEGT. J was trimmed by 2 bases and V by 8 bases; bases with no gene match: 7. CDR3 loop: CASFKQGAGNQPQHF. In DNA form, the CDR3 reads TGTGCCAGCTTCAAACAGGGGGCTGGCAATCAGCCCCAGCATTTT.

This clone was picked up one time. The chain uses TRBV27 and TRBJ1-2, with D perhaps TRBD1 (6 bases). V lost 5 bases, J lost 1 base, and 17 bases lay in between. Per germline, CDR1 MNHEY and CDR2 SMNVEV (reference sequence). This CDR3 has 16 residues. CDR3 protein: CASSPAGGLINYGYTF. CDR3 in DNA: TGTGCCAGCAGTCCCGCGGGGGGGCTTATTAACTATGGCTACACCTTC.

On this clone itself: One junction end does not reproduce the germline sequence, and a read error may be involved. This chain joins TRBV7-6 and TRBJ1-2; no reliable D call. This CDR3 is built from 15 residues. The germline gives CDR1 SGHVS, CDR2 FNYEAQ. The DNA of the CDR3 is TGTGCCAGCAGCTTATCGAGGCAAGCTAACTATGGCCACACCTTC. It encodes CASSLSRQANYGHTF.

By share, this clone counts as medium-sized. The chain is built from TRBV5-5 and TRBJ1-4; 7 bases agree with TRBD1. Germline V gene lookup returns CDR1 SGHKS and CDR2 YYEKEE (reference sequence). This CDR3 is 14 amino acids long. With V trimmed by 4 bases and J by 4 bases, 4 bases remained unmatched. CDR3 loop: CASSRGQNNEKLFF. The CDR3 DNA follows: TGTGCCAGCAGCAGGGGACAGAATAATGAAAAACTGTTTTTT.

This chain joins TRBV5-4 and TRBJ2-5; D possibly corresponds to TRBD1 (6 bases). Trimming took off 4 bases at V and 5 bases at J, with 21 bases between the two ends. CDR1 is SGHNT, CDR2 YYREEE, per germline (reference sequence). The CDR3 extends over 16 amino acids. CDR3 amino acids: CASSQADRRNGETQYF. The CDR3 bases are TGTGCCAGCAGCCAGGCTGACAGGAGGAATGGGGAGACCCAGTACTTC.